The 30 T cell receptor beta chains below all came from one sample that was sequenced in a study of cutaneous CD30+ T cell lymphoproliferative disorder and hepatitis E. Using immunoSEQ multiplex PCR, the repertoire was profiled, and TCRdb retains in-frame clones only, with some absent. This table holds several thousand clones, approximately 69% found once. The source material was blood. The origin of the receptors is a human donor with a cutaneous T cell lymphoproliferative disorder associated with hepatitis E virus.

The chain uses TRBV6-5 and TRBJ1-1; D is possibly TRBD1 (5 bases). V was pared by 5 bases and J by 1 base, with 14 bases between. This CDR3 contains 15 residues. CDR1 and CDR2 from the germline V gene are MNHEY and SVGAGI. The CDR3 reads CASSPTAGWNTEAFF. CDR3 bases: TGTGCCAGCAGTCCGACGGCAGGGTGGAACACTGAAGCTTTCTTT.

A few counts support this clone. The CDR3 nucleotides are TGTGCCAGCAGCGCAGAGACGGGACAGTCCTACGAGCAGTACTTC. Protein: CASSAETGQSYEQYF. This chain uses TRBV9 with TRBJ2-7; 7 nucleotides line up with TRBD1. The CDR3 totals 15 residues. Germline V lookup: CDR1 SGDLS, CDR2 YYNGEE. Trimming cost V 3 bases and J 1 base; bases outside gene matches: 7.

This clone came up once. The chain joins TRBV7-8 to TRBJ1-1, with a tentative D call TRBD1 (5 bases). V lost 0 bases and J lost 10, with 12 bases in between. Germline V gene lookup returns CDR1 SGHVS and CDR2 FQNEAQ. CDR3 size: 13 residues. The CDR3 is CASSLARDSGAFF. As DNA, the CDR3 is TGTGCCAGCAGCTTAGCGAGAGACAGCGGAGCTTTCTTT.

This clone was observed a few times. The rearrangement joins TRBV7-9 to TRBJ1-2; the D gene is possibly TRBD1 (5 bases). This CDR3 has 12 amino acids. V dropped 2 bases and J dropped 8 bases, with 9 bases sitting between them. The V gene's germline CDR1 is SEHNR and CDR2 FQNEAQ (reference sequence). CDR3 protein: CASSLMGDGYTF. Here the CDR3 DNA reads TGTGCCAGCAGCTTAATGGGGGACGGCTACACCTTC.

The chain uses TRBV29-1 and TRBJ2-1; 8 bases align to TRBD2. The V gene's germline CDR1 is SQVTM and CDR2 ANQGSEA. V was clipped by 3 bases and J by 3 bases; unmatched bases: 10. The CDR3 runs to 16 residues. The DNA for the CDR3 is TGCAGCGTTGACGGTATTGTAGCGGGGAACTACAATGAGCAGTTCTTC. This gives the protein CSVDGIVAGNYNEQFF.

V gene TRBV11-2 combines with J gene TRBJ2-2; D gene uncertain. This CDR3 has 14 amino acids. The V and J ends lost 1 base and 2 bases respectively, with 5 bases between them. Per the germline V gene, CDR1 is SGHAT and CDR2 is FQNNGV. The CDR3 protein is CASSLGPNTGELFF. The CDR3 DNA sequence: TGTGCCAGCAGCTTAGGGCCCAACACCGGGGAGCTGTTTTTT.

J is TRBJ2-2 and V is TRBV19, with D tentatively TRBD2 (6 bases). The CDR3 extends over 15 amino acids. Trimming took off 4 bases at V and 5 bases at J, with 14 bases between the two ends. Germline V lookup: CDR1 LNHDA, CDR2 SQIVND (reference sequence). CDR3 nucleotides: TGTGCCAGTAGTACGTCACGGGGGTTGACCGGGGAGCTGTTTTTT. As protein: CASSTSRGLTGELFF.

The CDR3 sequence: CASSQDGRELGRNTIYF. As DNA, the CDR3 is TGTGCCAGCAGCCAAGATGGGAGGGAGCTTGGGAGAAACACCATATATTTT. This sequence joins TRBV14 and TRBJ1-3; no firm D call. Germline loops: CDR1 SGHDN, CDR2 FVKESK. The CDR3 contains 17 residues. V was clipped by 0 bases and J by 5 bases, with 17 bases between them. The full variable domain, its missing parts supplied by reference TRBV14 and TRBJ1-3, is EAGVTQFPSHSVIEKGQTVTLRCDPISGHDNLYWYRRVMGKEIKFLLHFVKESKQDESGMPNNRFLAERTGGTYSTLKVQPAELEDSGVYFCASSQDGRELGRNTIYFGEGSWLTVV.

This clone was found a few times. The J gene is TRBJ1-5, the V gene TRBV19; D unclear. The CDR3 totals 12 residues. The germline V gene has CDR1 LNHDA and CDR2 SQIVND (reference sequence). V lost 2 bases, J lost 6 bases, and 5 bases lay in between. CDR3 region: CASSISRQPQHF. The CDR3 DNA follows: TGTGCCAGTAGTATATCGCGTCAGCCCCAGCATTTT.

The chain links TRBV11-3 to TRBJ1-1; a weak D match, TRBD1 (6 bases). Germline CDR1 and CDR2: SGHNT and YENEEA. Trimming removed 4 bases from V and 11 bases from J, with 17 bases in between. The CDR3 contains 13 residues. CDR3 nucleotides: TGTGCCAGCAGCTCCCCCCGGGACAACGTTGCTTTCTTT. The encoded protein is CASSSPRDNVAFF.

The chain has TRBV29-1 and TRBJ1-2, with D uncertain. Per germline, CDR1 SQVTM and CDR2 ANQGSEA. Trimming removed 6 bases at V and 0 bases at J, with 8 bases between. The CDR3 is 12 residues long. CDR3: CSVWASNYGYTF. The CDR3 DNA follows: TGCAGCGTGTGGGCTTCTAACTATGGCTACACCTTC.

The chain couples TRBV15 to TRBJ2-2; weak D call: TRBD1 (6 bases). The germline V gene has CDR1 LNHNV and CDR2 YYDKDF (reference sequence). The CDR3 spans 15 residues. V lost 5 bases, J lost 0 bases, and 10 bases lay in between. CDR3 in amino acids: CATSPRTANTGELFF. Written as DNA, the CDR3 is TGTGCCACCAGCCCCCGGACAGCGAACACCGGGGAGCTGTTTTTT.

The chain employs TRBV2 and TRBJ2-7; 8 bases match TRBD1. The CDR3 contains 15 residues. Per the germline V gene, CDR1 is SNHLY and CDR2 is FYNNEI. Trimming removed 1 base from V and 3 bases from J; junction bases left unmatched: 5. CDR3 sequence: CASSEGRTGLYEQYF. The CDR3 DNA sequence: TGTGCCAGCAGTGAAGGGAGGACAGGGCTCTACGAGCAGTACTTC.

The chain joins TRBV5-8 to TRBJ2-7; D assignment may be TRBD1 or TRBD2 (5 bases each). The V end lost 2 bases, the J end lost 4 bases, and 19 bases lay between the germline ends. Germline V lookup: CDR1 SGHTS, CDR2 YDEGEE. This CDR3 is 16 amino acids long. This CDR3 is CASSLPSAREWYEQYF. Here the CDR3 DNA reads TGTGCCAGCAGCTTACCGTCGGCCAGGGAGTGGTACGAGCAGTACTTC. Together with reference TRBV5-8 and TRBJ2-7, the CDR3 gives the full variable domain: EAGVTQSPTHLIKTRGQQATLRCSPISGHTSVYWYQQALGLGLQFLLWYDEGEERNRGNFPPRFSGRQFPNYSSELNVNALELEDSALYLCASSLPSAREWYEQYFGPGTRLTVT.

The CDR3 protein is CASSVDPVSGANVLTF. The DNA for the CDR3 is TGTGCCAGCAGCGTAGATCCCGTGTCTGGGGCCAACGTCCTGACTTTC. The chain uses TRBV9 and TRBJ2-6, with D unclear. The CDR3 loop spans 16 amino acids. Germline assignment: CDR1 SGDLS and CDR2 YYNGEE. Trimming took 0 bases from V and 1 from J, leaving 8 bases between them. The full variable domain, its missing parts supplied by reference TRBV9 and TRBJ2-6, is DSGVTQTPKHLITATGQRVTLRCSPRSGDLSVYWYQQSLDQGLQFLIQYYNGEERAKGNILERFSAQQFPDLHSELNLSSLELGDSALYFCASSVDPVSGANVLTFGAGSRLTVL.

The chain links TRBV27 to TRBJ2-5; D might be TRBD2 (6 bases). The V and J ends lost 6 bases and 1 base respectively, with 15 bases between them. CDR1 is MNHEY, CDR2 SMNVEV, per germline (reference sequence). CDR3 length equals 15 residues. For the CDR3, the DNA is TGTGCCAGCAGCCCAATTCTGGGGGGCCAAGAGACCCAGTACTTC. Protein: CASSPILGGQETQYF.

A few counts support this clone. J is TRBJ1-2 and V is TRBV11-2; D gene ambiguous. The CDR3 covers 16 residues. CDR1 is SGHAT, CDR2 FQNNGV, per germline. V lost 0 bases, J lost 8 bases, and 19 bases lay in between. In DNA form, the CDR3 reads TGTGCCAGCAGCTTAGATCCCCCGCCTCTCTCTTCGGGCTACACCTTC. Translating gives CASSLDPPPLSSGYTF.

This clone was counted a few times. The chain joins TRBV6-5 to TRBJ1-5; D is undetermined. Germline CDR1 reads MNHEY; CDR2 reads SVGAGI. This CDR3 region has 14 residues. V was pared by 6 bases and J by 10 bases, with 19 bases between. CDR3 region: CASRQARFSSPQHF. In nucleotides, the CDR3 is TGTGCCAGCAGACAAGCCCGTTTCTCAAGCCCCCAGCATTTT.

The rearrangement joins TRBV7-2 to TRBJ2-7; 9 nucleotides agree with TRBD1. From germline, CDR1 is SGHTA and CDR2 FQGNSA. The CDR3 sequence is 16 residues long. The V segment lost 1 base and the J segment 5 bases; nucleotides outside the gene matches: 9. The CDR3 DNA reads TGTGCCAGCAGCTTAGGGCTGACAGGGGGTTTAAACGAGCAGTACTTC. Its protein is CASSLGLTGGLNEQYF.

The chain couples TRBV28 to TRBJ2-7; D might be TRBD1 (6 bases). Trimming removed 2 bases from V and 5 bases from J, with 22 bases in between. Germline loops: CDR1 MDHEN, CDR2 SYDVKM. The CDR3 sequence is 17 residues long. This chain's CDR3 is CASSLTSAAGESNEQYF. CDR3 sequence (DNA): TGTGCCAGCAGTTTAACGTCGGCGGCAGGGGAGTCCAACGAGCAGTACTTC. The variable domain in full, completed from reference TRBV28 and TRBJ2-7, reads DVKVTQSSRYLVKRTGEKVFLECVQDMDHENMFWYRQDPGLGLRLIYFSYDVKMKEKGDIPEGYSVSREKKERFSLILESASTNQTSMYLCASSLTSAAGESNEQYFGPGTRLTVT.

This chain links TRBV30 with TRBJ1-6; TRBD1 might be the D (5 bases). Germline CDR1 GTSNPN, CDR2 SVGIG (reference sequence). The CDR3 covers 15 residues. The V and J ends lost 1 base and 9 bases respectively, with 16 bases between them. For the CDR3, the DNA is TGTGCCTGGAGTGGGCCGGGACGGTTAATTTCACCCCTCCACTTT. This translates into CAWSGPGRLISPLHF.

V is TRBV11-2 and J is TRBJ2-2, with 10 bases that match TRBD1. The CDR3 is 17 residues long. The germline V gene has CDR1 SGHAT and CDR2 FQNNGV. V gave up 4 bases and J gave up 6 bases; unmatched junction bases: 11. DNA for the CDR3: TGTGCCAGCAGCTCAGACAGGGGGCGAATGTCCTCCGGGGAGCTGTTTTTT. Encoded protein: CASSSDRGRMSSGELFF. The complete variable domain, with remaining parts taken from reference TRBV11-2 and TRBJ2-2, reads EAGVAQSPRYKIIEKRQSVAFWCNPISGHATLYWYQQILGQGPKLLIQFQNNGVVDDSQLPKDRFSAERLKGVDSTLKIQPAKLEDSAVYLCASSSDRGRMSSGELFFGEGSRLTVL.

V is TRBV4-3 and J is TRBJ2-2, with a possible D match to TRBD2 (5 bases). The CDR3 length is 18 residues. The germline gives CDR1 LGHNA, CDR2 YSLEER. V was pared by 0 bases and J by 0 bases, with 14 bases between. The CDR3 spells CASSQDRAGVANTGELFF. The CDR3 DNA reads TGCGCCAGCAGCCAAGATCGGGCCGGGGTCGCGAACACCGGGGAGCTGTTTTTT.

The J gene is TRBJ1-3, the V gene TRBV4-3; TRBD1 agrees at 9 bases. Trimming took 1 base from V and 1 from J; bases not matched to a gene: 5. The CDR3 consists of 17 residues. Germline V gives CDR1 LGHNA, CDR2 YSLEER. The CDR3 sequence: CASSQGKDRGSGNTIYF. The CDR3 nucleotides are TGCGCCAGCAGCCAAGGGAAGGACAGGGGTTCTGGAAACACCATATATTTT.

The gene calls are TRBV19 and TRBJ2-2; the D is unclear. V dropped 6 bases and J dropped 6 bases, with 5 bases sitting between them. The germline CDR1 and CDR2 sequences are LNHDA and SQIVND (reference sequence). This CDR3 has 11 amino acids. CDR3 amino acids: CASRRPGELFF. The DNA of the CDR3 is TGTGCCAGTAGGCGTCCCGGGGAGCTGTTTTTT.

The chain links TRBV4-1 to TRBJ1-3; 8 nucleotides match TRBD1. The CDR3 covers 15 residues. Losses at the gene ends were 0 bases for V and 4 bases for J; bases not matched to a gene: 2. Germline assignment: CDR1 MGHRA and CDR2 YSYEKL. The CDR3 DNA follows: TGCGCCAGCAGCCAAGAGCGGACAGGGGGAAACACCATATATTTT. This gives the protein CASSQERTGGNTIYF.

The chain's CDR3 is CASSSPTSGGSYNEQFF. CDR3 nucleotide sequence: TGCGCCAGCAGCTCACCGACGAGCGGGGGGTCTTACAATGAGCAGTTCTTC. The chain carries TRBV5-1 and TRBJ2-1; 9 nucleotides line up with TRBD2. The CDR3 covers 17 residues. Germline trimming cut 3 bases from V and 4 bases from J; bases unmatched to any gene: 11. CDR1 and CDR2 (germline): SGHRS, YFSETQ.

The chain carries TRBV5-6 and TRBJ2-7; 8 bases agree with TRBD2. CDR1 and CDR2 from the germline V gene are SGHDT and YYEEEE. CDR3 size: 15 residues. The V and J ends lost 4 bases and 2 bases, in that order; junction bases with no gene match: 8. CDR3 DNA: TGTGCCAGCAGCGCCCCCGGGGGGGCAACCTACGAGCAGTACTTC. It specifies CASSAPGGATYEQYF.

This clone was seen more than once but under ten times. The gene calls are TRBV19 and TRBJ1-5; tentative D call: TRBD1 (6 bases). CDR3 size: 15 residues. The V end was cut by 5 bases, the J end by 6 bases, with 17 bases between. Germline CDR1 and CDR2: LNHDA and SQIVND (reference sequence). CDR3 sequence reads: CASSLTRGRGQPQHF. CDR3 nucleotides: TGTGCCAGTAGTCTCACTAGGGGCAGGGGTCAGCCCCAGCATTTT.

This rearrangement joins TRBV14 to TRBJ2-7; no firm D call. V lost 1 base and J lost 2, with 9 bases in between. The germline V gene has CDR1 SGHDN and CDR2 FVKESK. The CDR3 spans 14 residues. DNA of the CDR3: TGTGCCAGCAGCCAAGTTAACGGTCCCTACGAGCAGTACTTC. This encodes CASSQVNGPYEQYF.